This is a list of T cell receptor beta chains from one sample in a study of blood T cell repertoires in COVID-19. Method: immunoSEQ multiplex PCR; TCRdb's copy keeps in-frame clones and lacks some. The table has around 230,000 clones, roughly 89% seen once; the top ten hold 3% to 4.5%. The sequenced sample consisted of PBMCs or T cells enriched from blood (not recorded which). Every receptor here comes from a woman aged 40-49 years with acute COVID-19. The CDR3 runs from the conserved cysteine through the conserved F or W. Each record gives: D gene, V gene, clone size, J gene, CDR3 DNA, CDR3 protein. The D gene is left open where the match is weak. Not all rows give a size; the values are once, few, many and, for expanded clones, a class.

.,TRBV5-6,.,TRBJ1-2,TGTGCCAGCAGCTTAGTACAGGGTCGGGGCGGCTACACCTTC,CASSLVQGRGGYTF
TRBD1,TRBV19,.,TRBJ2-3,TGTGCCAGTAGGTGGACAGGGGGGGTTACAGATACGCAGTATTTT,CASRWTGGVTDTQYF
TRBD1,TRBV19,.,TRBJ1-5,TGTGCCAGTAGTACCAGGGGGCTTAGCAATCAGCCCCAGCATTTT,CASSTRGLSNQPQHF
.,TRBV5-1,.,TRBJ1-2,TGCGCCAGCAATACGGGAGGACAGCAGCCTGGCTACACCTTC,CASNTGGQQPGYTF
.,TRBV5-4,few,TRBJ1-1,TGTGCCAGCAGCTTTGAGAGGAACACTGAAGCTTTCTTT,CASSFERNTEAFF
TRBD1,TRBV7-7,.,TRBJ2-1,TGTGCTAGCAGCTTAGGGACAGGGAGGGGCAATGAGCAGTTCTTC,CASSLGTGRGNEQFF
.,TRBV12-5,.,TRBJ2-1,TGTGCTAGTGGCCCCCGGAATGAGCAGTTCTTC,CASGPRNEQFF
TRBD2,TRBV5-1,once,TRBJ2-5,TGCGCCAGCAGCATATGGACTAGCGGGGGACAAGAGACCCAGTACTTC,CASSIWTSGGQETQYF
.,TRBV7-8,.,TRBJ1-1,TGTGCCAGCGGACAGATCTCATTGAACACTGAAGCTTTCTTT,CASGQISLNTEAFF
.,TRBV7-2,.,TRBJ1-5,TGTGCCAGCAGCTTAGGTCTGGGGCCACCTAATCAGCCCCAGCATTTT,CASSLGLGPPNQPQHF
.,TRBV6-5,.,TRBJ2-4,TGTGCCAGCAGAGTGTACAGACAGGCCGAAAACATTCAGTACTTC,CASRVYRQAENIQYF
TRBD2,TRBV19,.,TRBJ2-3,TGTGCCAGTATTAAGCGGGGGGGCACAGATACGCAGTATTTT,CASIKRGGTDTQYF
.,TRBV2,.,TRBJ1-2,TGTGCCAGCAGTGTAGGGAGCCCTTCTTATGGCTACACCTTC,CASSVGSPSYGYTF
.,TRBV9,once,TRBJ1-3,TGTGCCAGCAGCGTAGGAGACAGCTCCTCTGGAAACACCATATATTTT,CASSVGDSSSGNTIYF
TRBD1,TRBV3-1/TRBV3-2,.,TRBJ1-3,TGTGCCAGCAGCCAACCACAGGGGGCGGCTGGAAACACCATATATTTT,CASSQPQGAAGNTIYF
.,TRBV19,.,TRBJ1-5,TGTGCCAGTAGTATATTTGACACCAATCAGCCCCAGCATTTT,CASSIFDTNQPQHF
.,TRBV29-1,.,TRBJ1-1,TGCAGCGGACAGAACACTGAAGCTTTCTTT,CSGQNTEAFF
TRBD1,TRBV5-1,.,TRBJ2-6,TGCGCCAGCAGGGAGGGACAGGGGGCCTCTGGGGCCAACGTCCTGACTTTC,CASREGQGASGANVLTF
.,TRBV7-2,.,TRBJ2-4,TGTGCCAGCAGCTTAGGGCAGACATTTAACATTCAGTACTTC,CASSLGQTFNIQYF
.,TRBV7-2,.,TRBJ2-7,TGTGCCAGCAGCTTTCTCGTGTCTGAGCAGTACTTC,CASSFLVSEQYF
TRBD1,TRBV3-1/TRBV3-2,.,TRBJ1-2,TGTGCCAGCAGCCCTTTCCGAACAGGGGGCAACTATGGCTACACCTTC,CASSPFRTGGNYGYTF
TRBD1,TRBV6-5,.,TRBJ1-1,TGTGCCAGCAGTTTCGACAGGGCTGGGACTGAAGCTTTCTTT,CASSFDRAGTEAFF
.,TRBV2,.,TRBJ1-1,TGTGCCAGATCGAACCGGCCCCAAGGGGGGAACACTGAAGCTTTCTTT,CARSNRPQGGNTEAFF
.,TRBV12-3/TRBV12-4,.,TRBJ2-2,TGTGCCAGCAAGTCAGGGGTTACCGGGGAGCTGTTTTTT,CASKSGVTGELFF
TRBD1,TRBV30,.,TRBJ1-1,TGTGCCTGGAGTGTGACAGGGGGGACTGAAGCTTTCTTT,CAWSVTGGTEAFF
.,TRBV5-1,.,TRBJ1-2,TGCGCCAGCAGCTCTACAGGGACCAACTATGGCTACACCTTC,CASSSTGTNYGYTF
TRBD1,TRBV5-3,.,TRBJ1-4,TGTGCCAGAAGCGGGGACAGGTATGCAACTAATGAAAAACTGTTTTTT,CARSGDRYATNEKLFF
TRBD1,TRBV9,.,TRBJ2-3,TGTGCCAGCAGCAGACAGGGTCCGGATACGCAGTATTTT,CASSRQGPDTQYF
.,TRBV19,.,TRBJ2-1,TGTGCCAGTAGTATATCCCAGTCTTCCAATGAGCAGTTCTTC,CASSISQSSNEQFF
.,TRBV29-1,.,TRBJ1-5,TGCAGCGTGACGACAGGAATCGATCAGCCCCAGCATTTT,CSVTTGIDQPQHF
.,TRBV19,.,TRBJ1-1,TGTGCCAGTAGTATTTCACAGGGCTCCCCTTATCTGATGAACACTGAAGCTTTCTTT,CASSISQGSPYLMNTEAFF
.,TRBV6-5,.,TRBJ1-5,TGTGCCAGCAGCCCGAGGACAGATCAGCCCCAGCATTTT,CASSPRTDQPQHF
.,TRBV19,.,TRBJ1-2,TGTGCCAGTAGTATAGATCGTTTGGACAGTGTCTATGGCTACACCTTC,CASSIDRLDSVYGYTF
.,TRBV7-9,.,TRBJ1-2,TGTGCCAGCAGCTTTGGAGGAGGGACGGGGGTGCGTGATGGCTACACCTTC,CASSFGGGTGVRDGYTF
.,TRBV12-5,few,TRBJ2-7,TGTGCTAGTGGTCCTGAACGAACCTTGGGCGCCTCCGAGCAGTACTTC,CASGPERTLGASEQYF
TRBD1,TRBV6-4,.,TRBJ2-2,TGTGCCAGCAGTGTTGTAGGGACAGGGACGGACACCGGGGAGCTGTTTTTT,CASSVVGTGTDTGELFF
.,TRBV2,once,TRBJ1-3,TGTGCCAGCAGTGTAACAGGGCCGCGGTCTGGAAACACCATATATTTT,CASSVTGPRSGNTIYF
TRBD2,TRBV7-7,.,TRBJ2-7,TGTGCTAGCAGCTTAGGACTAGCGGGGGCCTACGAGCAGTACTTC,CASSLGLAGAYEQYF
.,TRBV7-2,once,TRBJ1-1,TGTGCCAGCGCGATTCAGGAAAACACTGAAGCTTTCTTT,CASAIQENTEAFF
TRBD1,TRBV7-3,.,TRBJ1-1,TGTGCCAGCAGCTTAATGGCCCAGACAGGGGAGATGAACACTGAAGCTTTCTTT,CASSLMAQTGEMNTEAFF
.,TRBV6-1,.,TRBJ1-5,TGTGCCAGCAGTGAAAGGAACGGGTACAATCAGCCCCAGCATTTT,CASSERNGYNQPQHF
.,TRBV27,.,TRBJ1-6,TGTGCCAGCAGTTTTCTAGTGGCGGGTTATAATTCACCCCTCCACTTT,CASSFLVAGYNSPLHF
.,TRBV9,.,TRBJ1-2,TGTGCCAGCAGCGCCCAGGGTGCCGTTTCGATTGGCTACACCTTC,CASSAQGAVSIGYTF
.,TRBV5-8,.,TRBJ1-2,TGTGCCAGCAGCCCCAGACAGAAAGCCGGGTGGGGCTATGGCTACACCTTC,CASSPRQKAGWGYGYTF
TRBD1,TRBV29-1,.,TRBJ1-1,TGCAGCGTTAAAGGACAGGGGAAGTCTGAAGCTTTCTTT,CSVKGQGKSEAFF
TRBD1,TRBV9,.,TRBJ1-4,TGTGCCAGCAGCGTAGGAGCAGGGGGCTATGAAAAACTGTTTTTT,CASSVGAGGYEKLFF
.,TRBV2,.,TRBJ1-6,TGTGCCATCGAGGGTTATGATTCACCCCTCCACTTT,CAIEGYDSPLHF